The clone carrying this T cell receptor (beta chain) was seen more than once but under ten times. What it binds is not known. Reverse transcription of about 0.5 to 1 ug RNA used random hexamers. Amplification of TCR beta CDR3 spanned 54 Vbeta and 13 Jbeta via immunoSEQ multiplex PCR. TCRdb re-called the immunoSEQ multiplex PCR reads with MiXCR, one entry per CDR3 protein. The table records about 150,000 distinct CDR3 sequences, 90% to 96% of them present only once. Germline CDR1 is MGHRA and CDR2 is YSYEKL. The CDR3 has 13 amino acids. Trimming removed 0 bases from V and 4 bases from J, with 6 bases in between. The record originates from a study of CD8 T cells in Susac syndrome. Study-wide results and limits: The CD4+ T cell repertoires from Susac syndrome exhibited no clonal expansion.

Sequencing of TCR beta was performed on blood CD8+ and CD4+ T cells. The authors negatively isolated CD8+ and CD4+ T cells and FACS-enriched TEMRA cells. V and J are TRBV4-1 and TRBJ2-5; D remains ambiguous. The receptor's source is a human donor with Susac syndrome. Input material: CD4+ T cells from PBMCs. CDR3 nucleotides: TGCGCCAGCAGCCAAGAGACTGGAGAGACCCAGTACTTC. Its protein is CASSQETGETQYF.